This T cell receptor beta chain derives from a study of neurological immune-mediated disorders. Trimming cost V 5 bases and J 3 bases, with 9 bases left between them. CDR1 is LGHNA and CDR2 is YSLEER in the germline V gene. The CDR3 is 13 residues long. This clonotype has ten or more counts. As for time point: longitudinal time-point 3. TCRdb processed the 5' RACE reads anew with MiXCR; each CDR3 protein has one entry. The sample yields roughly 50,000 distinct CDR3 sequences, roughly an eighth seen once. The clonotype comes from a male donor with HTLV-1-associated myelopathy (HAM/TSP). The source material was PBMCs. V usage is TRBV4-3 and J usage is TRBJ2-3, with D unresolved. CDR3 coding DNA: TGCGCCAGCAGCTTTACTGAGACAGATACGCAGTATTTT. Translated: CASSFTETDTQYF.